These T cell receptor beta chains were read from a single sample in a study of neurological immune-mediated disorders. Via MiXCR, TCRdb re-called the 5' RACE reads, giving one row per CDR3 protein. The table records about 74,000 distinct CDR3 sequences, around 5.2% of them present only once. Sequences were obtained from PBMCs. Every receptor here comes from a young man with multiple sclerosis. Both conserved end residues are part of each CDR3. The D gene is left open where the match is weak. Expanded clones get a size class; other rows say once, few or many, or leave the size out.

cdr3_aa: CASSFLGQGPHNEQFF
cdr3_nt: TGTGCCAGCAGTTTCTTGGGACAGGGCCCCCACAATGAGCAGTTCTTC
clone_size: many
v_call: TRBV12-3/TRBV12-4
j_call: TRBJ2-1
d_call: TRBD1

cdr3_aa: CASSLSQATSGNTIYF
cdr3_nt: TGTGCCAGCAGCTTATCCCAGGCGACCTCTGGAAACACCATATATTTT
clone_size: many
v_call: TRBV7-2
j_call: TRBJ1-3
d_call: -

cdr3_aa: CASRPGGSNQPQHF
cdr3_nt: TGTGCCAGCAGACCAGGGGGGAGCAATCAGCCCCAGCATTTT
clone_size: few
v_call: TRBV28
j_call: TRBJ1-5
d_call: TRBD1

cdr3_aa: CASSRSDPKETQYF
cdr3_nt: TGTGCCAGCTCACGTAGCGACCCCAAAGAGACCCAGTACTTC
clone_size: many
v_call: TRBV18
j_call: TRBJ2-5
d_call: -

cdr3_aa: CASSLRGGATEAFF
cdr3_nt: TGTGCCAGCAGTTTGCGAGGGGGGGCCACTGAAGCTTTCTTT
clone_size: many
v_call: TRBV27
j_call: TRBJ1-1
d_call: -

cdr3_aa: CASSLGGRTGETQYF
cdr3_nt: TGTGCCAGCAGCTTGGGCGGGAGGACGGGAGAGACCCAGTACTTC
clone_size: many
v_call: TRBV5-8
j_call: TRBJ2-5
d_call: TRBD2

cdr3_aa: CASSGLRGSTDTQYF
cdr3_nt: TGTGCCAGCTCAGGGTTGCGGGGGAGCACAGATACGCAGTATTTT
clone_size: -
v_call: TRBV18
j_call: TRBJ2-3
d_call: TRBD2

cdr3_aa: CASSSYRDNYEQYF
cdr3_nt: TGTGCCAGCAGCTCCTACCGGGACAACTACGAGCAGTACTTC
clone_size: many
v_call: TRBV9
j_call: TRBJ2-7
d_call: -

cdr3_aa: CASSYQDTDTQYF
cdr3_nt: TGCGCCAGCAGCTATCAGGACACAGATACGCAGTATTTT
clone_size: many
v_call: TRBV5-1
j_call: TRBJ2-3
d_call: -

cdr3_aa: CASSLVRTGTYEQYF
cdr3_nt: TGTGCCAGCAGCTTAGTGAGGACAGGGACCTACGAGCAGTACTTC
clone_size: few
v_call: TRBV7-6
j_call: TRBJ2-7
d_call: TRBD1

cdr3_aa: CASSRDHDFYEQYF
cdr3_nt: TGCGCCAGCAGCCGGGACCACGATTTCTACGAGCAGTACTTC
clone_size: many
v_call: TRBV4-3
j_call: TRBJ2-7
d_call: -

cdr3_aa: CSLGQGGTDTQYF
cdr3_nt: TGCAGCCTTGGGCAGGGGGGCACAGATACGCAGTATTTT
clone_size: few
v_call: TRBV29-1
j_call: TRBJ2-3
d_call: TRBD1

cdr3_aa: CASRISRDSPSGELFF
cdr3_nt: TGTGCCAGCAGGATCTCCCGGGACAGCCCCTCCGGGGAGCTGTTTTTT
clone_size: many
v_call: TRBV6-2/TRBV6-3
j_call: TRBJ2-2
d_call: TRBD1

cdr3_aa: CASSKGGQARRVYGYTF
cdr3_nt: TGTGCCAGCAGTAAGGGGGGACAGGCCCGACGAGTCTATGGCTACACCTTC
clone_size: many
v_call: TRBV2
j_call: TRBJ1-2
d_call: TRBD1

cdr3_aa: CASSPTSGSSYNEQFF
cdr3_nt: TGTGCCAGCAGTCCAACTAGCGGGAGCTCCTACAATGAGCAGTTCTTC
clone_size: many
v_call: TRBV28
j_call: TRBJ2-1
d_call: TRBD2

cdr3_aa: CASSSRGQMNTEAFF
cdr3_nt: TGTGCCAGTAGTAGCCGGGGACAGATGAACACTGAAGCTTTCTTT
clone_size: many
v_call: TRBV19
j_call: TRBJ1-1
d_call: TRBD1

cdr3_aa: CSVAQGWDYGYTF
cdr3_nt: TGCAGCGTTGCCCAGGGTTGGGACTATGGCTACACCTTC
clone_size: many
v_call: TRBV29-1
j_call: TRBJ1-2
d_call: -

cdr3_aa: CASSPSAGYEQYF
cdr3_nt: TGTGCCAGCTCACCAAGTGCAGGATACGAGCAGTACTTC
clone_size: many
v_call: TRBV18
j_call: TRBJ2-7
d_call: -

cdr3_aa: CASSYGRGRNTEAFF
cdr3_nt: TGTGCCAGCAGTTATGGTAGGGGGAGGAACACTGAAGCTTTCTTT
clone_size: many
v_call: TRBV6-6
j_call: TRBJ1-1
d_call: -

cdr3_aa: CASSYSLEDRNEKLFF
cdr3_nt: TGTGCCAGCAGTTACTCGTTAGAAGACCGTAATGAAAAACTGTTTTTT
clone_size: many
v_call: TRBV6-5
j_call: TRBJ1-4
d_call: -

cdr3_aa: CASSTRDRGEAFF
cdr3_nt: TGCGCCAGCAGCACCCGGGACAGGGGTGAAGCTTTCTTT
clone_size: many
v_call: TRBV5-1
j_call: TRBJ1-1
d_call: TRBD1

cdr3_aa: CASSPRVAGELFF
cdr3_nt: TGTGCCAGCAGCCCCAGGGTCGCCGGGGAGCTGTTTTTT
clone_size: many
v_call: TRBV7-9
j_call: TRBJ2-2
d_call: -

cdr3_aa: CASSLVVRAGYEQYF
cdr3_nt: TGTGCCAGCAGCTTAGTGGTGAGGGCCGGCTACGAGCAGTACTTC
clone_size: many
v_call: TRBV7-2
j_call: TRBJ2-7
d_call: -

cdr3_aa: CASVGQGRVNTEAFF
cdr3_nt: TGTGCCAGCGTAGGACAGGGACGGGTGAACACTGAAGCTTTCTTT
clone_size: many
v_call: TRBV7-2
j_call: TRBJ1-1
d_call: TRBD1

cdr3_aa: CASMPGLARNTGELFF
cdr3_nt: TGCGCCAGCATGCCGGGACTAGCGAGGAACACCGGGGAGCTGTTTTTT
clone_size: many
v_call: TRBV10-2
j_call: TRBJ2-2
d_call: TRBD2

cdr3_aa: CASSPPGHSNTEAFF
cdr3_nt: TGTGCCAGCTCACCCCCGGGACACAGTAACACTGAAGCTTTCTTT
clone_size: -
v_call: TRBV18
j_call: TRBJ1-1
d_call: -

cdr3_aa: CASSSSSLISGGTGELFF
cdr3_nt: TGTGCCAGCAGCTCCTCCTCCCTTATAAGCGGAGGCACCGGGGAGCTGTTTTTT
clone_size: few
v_call: TRBV7-8
j_call: TRBJ2-2
d_call: -

cdr3_aa: CASSLKGTEQFF
cdr3_nt: TGCGCCAGCAGCTTAAAAGGGACTGAGCAGTTCTTC
clone_size: many
v_call: TRBV5-1
j_call: TRBJ2-1
d_call: -

cdr3_aa: CASSSNYEQYF
cdr3_nt: TGTGCCAGCAGTTCTAACTACGAGCAGTACTTC
clone_size: -
v_call: TRBV5-6
j_call: TRBJ2-7
d_call: -

cdr3_aa: CASSLGSRVATGELFF
cdr3_nt: TGCGCCAGCAGCTTGGGTTCGAGGGTGGCCACCGGGGAGCTGTTTTTT
clone_size: many
v_call: TRBV5-1
j_call: TRBJ2-2
d_call: -

cdr3_aa: CASSLERGGTEAFF
cdr3_nt: TGTGCCAGCAGCTTAGAAAGGGGGGGAACTGAAGCTTTCTTT
clone_size: many
v_call: TRBV7-7
j_call: TRBJ1-1
d_call: -

cdr3_aa: CASRRTGIEQYF
cdr3_nt: TGTGCCAGCCGCCGGACAGGTATCGAGCAGTACTTC
clone_size: many
v_call: TRBV12-3/TRBV12-4
j_call: TRBJ2-7
d_call: TRBD1